Below, 15 T cell receptor beta chains from the same sample are listed, as sequenced in a study of blood T cell repertoires in COVID-19. Here immunoSEQ multiplex PCR was the method, and the copy in TCRdb shows in-frame clones only, minus some. The table records 250,000 to 300,000 clones, approximately 87% of them present only once. Material for sequencing was peripheral blood. The source of these receptors is a man in his sixties who had recovered from COVID-19.

For the CDR3, the DNA is TGTGCCAGCAGTTATCAAACCGGGACAGGGTGGAATGAGCAGTTCTTC. Amino acid sequence: CASSYQTGTGWNEQFF. The chain uses TRBV6-5 and TRBJ2-1, with 9 bases aligning to TRBD1. Germline CDR1 reads MNHEY; CDR2 reads SVGAGI. The CDR3 spans 16 residues. V lost 3 bases and J lost 7; bases outside the gene matches: 10.

This chain links TRBV3-1 (or the pseudogene TRBV3-2) with TRBJ2-7; possibly TRBD2 for D (6 bases). The V gene lost 4 bases and the J gene lost 5 bases, with 15 bases spanning the gap. The CDR3 covers 14 residues. Germline loops: CDR1 LGHDT, CDR2 YNNKEL (reference sequence). CDR3 nucleotide sequence: TGTGCCAGCAGCCCTCTGGGGAGGCTCAACGAGCAGTACTTC. Amino acids: CASSPLGRLNEQYF.

The rearrangement links TRBV3-1 (or the pseudogene TRBV3-2) to TRBJ1-1, with 8 bases fitting TRBD1. Germline trimming cut 5 bases from V and 1 base from J; bases unmatched to any gene: 3. CDR3 length equals 14 residues. From germline, CDR1 is LGHDT and CDR2 YNNKEL (reference sequence). The CDR3 here is CASSFGTGNTEAFF. The CDR3 coding sequence is TGTGCCAGCAGCTTCGGGACAGGGAACACTGAAGCTTTCTTT.

This chain uses TRBV18 with TRBJ2-7, with D possibly TRBD1 on 6 matching bases. The CDR3 is made up of 16 amino acids. Germline loops: CDR1 KGHSH, CDR2 LQKENI. Trimming left V 0 bases short and J 2 bases short, with 14 bases between. CDR3 sequence reads: CASSPPSAGAAYEQYF. CDR3 nucleotide sequence: TGTGCCAGCTCACCACCGTCGGCAGGGGCCGCCTACGAGCAGTACTTC.

The rearrangement joins TRBV10-3 to TRBJ2-7, with a tentative D call TRBD1 (5 bases). The germline V and J ends were trimmed by 0 bases and 5 bases, with 11 bases remaining between them. The CDR3 extends over 14 amino acids. Germline CDR1 and CDR2: ENHRY and SYGVKD. The CDR3 coding sequence is TGTGCCATCAGTGAGTCGGACCGCAGGGACGAGCAGTACTTC. It encodes CAISESDRRDEQYF.

Notes on this clone: This specimen includes other DNA sequences encoding the same CDR3. The chain couples TRBV29-1 to TRBJ2-2; D uncertain. Germline V CDR1 and CDR2: SQVTM, ANQGSEA. The CDR3 runs to 13 residues. V lost 3 bases and J lost 1, with 6 bases in between. CDR3: CSVDRQNTGELFF. CDR3 in DNA: TGCAGCGTTGATCGACAGAACACCGGGGAGCTGTTTTTT.

This chain links TRBV28 with TRBJ2-7; the D gene is possibly TRBD2 (5 bases). CDR3 length equals 11 residues. Between the trimmed V and J ends, which lost 5 bases and 3 bases, there was a span of 5 bases. Germline V CDR1 and CDR2: MDHEN, SYDVKM. The CDR3 nucleotides read TGTGCCAGCAGTGAGGGCTACGAGCAGTACTTC. This codes for CASSEGYEQYF.

This chain uses TRBV5-1 with TRBJ1-6; tentative D call: TRBD1 (6 bases). Germline V gene lookup returns CDR1 SGHRS and CDR2 YFSETQ. The CDR3 consists of 14 residues. V was pared by 5 bases and J by 7 bases, with 13 bases between. The CDR3 here is CASRPRTDNSPLHF. CDR3 nucleotide sequence: TGCGCCAGCAGACCTAGGACAGACAATTCACCCCTCCACTTT.

This clone is a singleton in its sample. The rearrangement links TRBV3-1 (or the pseudogene TRBV3-2) to TRBJ1-4, with D hard to call. The CDR3 loop spans 16 amino acids. V lost 0 bases to trimming and J lost 1 base, with 9 bases between them. Germline V lookup: CDR1 LGHDT, CDR2 YNNKEL (reference sequence). The CDR3 spells CASSQDGERTNEKLFF. In nucleotides, the CDR3 is TGTGCCAGCAGCCAAGATGGAGAGAGAACTAATGAAAAACTGTTTTTT.

The V gene is TRBV19, the J gene TRBJ1-2; D gene unclear. The V gene's germline CDR1 is LNHDA and CDR2 SQIVND (reference sequence). V dropped 2 bases and J dropped 2 bases, with 12 bases sitting between them. The CDR3 runs 15 residues. The CDR3 loop is CASSISARENYGYTF. The CDR3 region has the DNA TGTGCCAGTAGTATAAGCGCGAGGGAAAACTATGGCTACACCTTC. The entire variable domain, with the rest obtained from reference TRBV19 and TRBJ1-2, is as follows: DGGITQSPKYLFRKEGQNVTLSCEQNLNHDAMYWYRQDPGQGLRLIYYSQIVNDFQKGDIAEGYSVSREKKESFPLTVTSAQKNPTAFYLCASSISARENYGYTFGSGTRLTVV.

The gene calls are TRBV30 and TRBJ2-1, with D maybe TRBD1 (5 bases). Germline V gene sequence: CDR1 GTSNPN, CDR2 SVGIG (reference sequence). The CDR3 runs to 16 residues. Between the trimmed V and J ends, which lost 1 base and 0 bases, there was a span of 13 bases. CDR3 sequence: CAWSAGRRGSYNEQFF. CDR3 nucleotides: TGTGCCTGGAGTGCCGGACGAAGGGGCTCCTACAATGAGCAGTTCTTC.

The CDR3: CAWSYGSTDTQYF. The CDR3 DNA is TGTGCCTGGAGTTACGGTAGCACAGATACGCAGTATTTT. The V and J genes are TRBV30 and TRBJ2-3; D unclear. The V and J ends lost 2 bases and 0 bases respectively, with 6 bases between them. Germline CDR1 and CDR2: GTSNPN and SVGIG (reference sequence). This CDR3 contains 13 residues.

This clone showed up just a few times. The chain joins TRBV6-5 to TRBJ1-2; 11 bases match TRBD1. Losses at the gene ends were 4 bases for V and 7 bases for J; bases not matched to a gene: 5. There are 14 residues in the CDR3. CDR1 is MNHEY, CDR2 SVGAGI, per germline. CDR3 DNA: TGTGCCAGCAGTTCAAGGGGACAGGGGGTTGGCTACACCTTC. Protein: CASSSRGQGVGYTF.

The chain has TRBV9 and TRBJ2-2; tentatively, D is TRBD1 (8 bases). This CDR3 is 16 amino acids long. V lost 3 bases to trimming and J lost 2 bases, with 14 bases between them. Germline-derived CDR1 and CDR2 are SGDLS and YYNGEE. The CDR3 loop is CASSGNRGGNTGELFF. The CDR3 region has the DNA TGTGCCAGCAGCGGAAACAGGGGGGGAAACACCGGGGAGCTGTTTTTT.

This clone was seen only once. CDR3 DNA sequence: TGTGCCAGCAGAAACGGGGGAGCGGGGAGGGAGACCCAGTACTTC. Translation gives CASRNGGAGRETQYF. The V gene is TRBV28, the J gene TRBJ2-5; 7 bases agree with TRBD2. Germline CDR1 reads MDHEN; CDR2 reads SYDVKM. CDR3 size: 15 residues. V trimming: 6 bases; J trimming: 5 bases; junction bases outside the gene matches: 12. Using reference TRBV28 and TRBJ2-5 for the parts outside the CDR3, the full variable domain is DVKVTQSSRYLVKRTGEKVFLECVQDMDHENMFWYRQDPGLGLRLIYFSYDVKMKEKGDIPEGYSVSREKKERFSLILESASTNQTSMYLCASRNGGAGRETQYFGPGTRLLVL.